These 12 T cell receptor beta chains came from one sample sequenced in a study of T-cell reconstitution after alpha-beta-depleted transplantation in children (dated by TCRdb to 2016 to 2017). The library was produced with PCR. The listed sequencing device is Illumina HiSeq 2500. TCR library preparation used molecular barcoding, with unique molecular identifiers applied to normalize quantification of the TCRbeta repertoire. The raw public data were reprocessed by TCRdb itself: fastp quality trimming at Q25, MiXCR clonotype calling, in-frame beta chains only. Duplicate CDR3 protein sequences are folded into a single record with the most common DNA and genes. The sample table holds around 680,000 distinct CDR3 sequences, of which about 15% were seen once. The ten largest clones capture 0.8% to 1.1% of the sample. The specimen comprised PBMCs from the stem cell graft donor, sampled from the stem cell graft. These receptors originate from a human donor who donated a stem cell graft to a child with acute myeloid leukemia.

This clonotype was found many times. CDR3 bases: TGCGCCAGCAGCCAAGGGGGTATGAACACTGAAGCTTTCTTT. Encoded protein: CASSQGGMNTEAFF. This rearrangement joins TRBV4-3 to TRBJ1-1; D is ambiguous. This CDR3 contains 14 residues. V was trimmed by 1 base and J by 0 bases, leaving 6 bases between them. Germline V lookup: CDR1 LGHNA, CDR2 YSLEER.

About this clonotype itself: An end of the junction differs from the germline gene, which may be a read error. The V and J genes are TRBV7-9 and TRBJ2-1; possibly TRBD2 for D (6 bases). There are 15 residues in the CDR3. Germline V gene data show CDR1 as SEHNR and CDR2 as FQNEAQ (reference sequence). The CDR3 loop is CPSSLVGVGGNEQFF. Here the CDR3 DNA reads TGTCCCAGCAGCTTAGTCGGAGTAGGAGGGAATGAGCAGTTCTTC.

The chain employs TRBV5-6 and TRBJ2-7; possible D gene TRBD1, 6 bases. Trimming took off 4 bases at V and 9 bases at J, with 17 bases between the two ends. Germline CDR1 reads SGHDT; CDR2 reads YYEEEE. The CDR3 loop spans 13 amino acids. CDR3 protein: CASSADPGARQYV. In DNA form, the CDR3 reads TGTGCCAGCAGCGCGGACCCAGGGGCGAGGCAGTACGTC.

This clonotype was seen a few times. The V and J genes are TRBV24-1 and TRBJ2-1, with 8 bases identical to TRBD1. This CDR3 comprises 14 residues. V lost 0 bases and J lost 6; bases outside the gene matches: 0. The germline V gene encodes CDR1 KGHDR and CDR2 SFDVKD. CDR3 region: CATSDLTGGNEQFF. CDR3 DNA sequence: TGTGCCACCAGTGATTTGACAGGGGGCAATGAGCAGTTCTTC.

This clonotype was counted ten times or more. The gene calls are TRBV6-5 and TRBJ2-5, with TRBD2 identical over 7 bases. Germline trimming cut 0 bases from V and 5 bases from J; bases unmatched to any gene: 3. This CDR3 spans 14 amino acids. Germline V gene lookup returns CDR1 MNHEY and CDR2 SVGAGI. CDR3 amino acids: CASSYSGRAETQYF. In DNA, the CDR3 is TGTGCCAGCAGTTACTCTGGGAGGGCCGAGACCCAGTACTTC.

The chain joins TRBV6-5 to TRBJ1-1; D possibly corresponds to TRBD1 (5 bases). Trimming took off 0 bases at V and 4 bases at J, with 9 bases between the two ends. CDR1 and CDR2 (germline): MNHEY, SVGAGI. The length of the CDR3 is 14 residues. This CDR3 reads CASSYSGTGTEAFF. CDR3 in DNA: TGTGCCAGCAGTTACTCGGGGACGGGCACTGAAGCTTTCTTT.

This clonotype was counted only a few times. This chain uses TRBV5-6 with TRBJ2-3, with 9 bases fitting TRBD1. This CDR3 contains 17 residues. CDR1 and CDR2 (germline): SGHDT, YYEEEE. Trimming at V came to 3 bases and at J to 4 bases, leaving 12 bases not matched to a gene. The CDR3 region is CASSYPGTGHEADTQYF. The CDR3 DNA sequence: TGTGCCAGCAGCTACCCCGGGACAGGGCATGAGGCAGATACGCAGTATTTT.

The gene calls are TRBV7-9 and TRBJ1-6, with 7 bases identical to TRBD1. V was clipped by 5 bases and J by 9 bases; unmatched bases: 13. The CDR3 loop spans 16 amino acids. In germline, CDR1 is SEHNR, CDR2 FQNEAQ (reference sequence). The CDR3 region is CASSKFRQGATSPLHF. The CDR3 DNA follows: TGTGCCAGCAGCAAGTTTAGACAGGGTGCGACTTCACCCCTCCACTTT.

This chain uses TRBV27 with TRBJ2-6; D perhaps matches TRBD2 (5 bases). The V and J ends lost 5 bases and 0 bases respectively, with 14 bases between them. CDR1 and CDR2 (germline): MNHEY, SMNVEV (reference sequence). The length of the CDR3 is 17 residues. CDR3 DNA: TGTGCCAGCAGTCCGACGGACTTTAGCTCTGGGGCCAACGTCCTGACTTTC. Its protein is CASSPTDFSSGANVLTF.

This clonotype turned up a few times. The rearrangement uses TRBV6-1 and TRBJ2-7; 8 nucleotides match TRBD1. The CDR3 is 13 amino acids. Trimming took 10 bases from V and 4 from J; bases not matched to a gene: 9. Germline CDR1 MNHNS, CDR2 SASEGT. CDR3 nucleotide sequence: TGTGCCACTCAGGGGGCCCTTCGGTACGAGCAGTACTTC. The encoded protein is CATQGALRYEQYF.

The chain employs TRBV5-5 and TRBJ2-7; 11 bases fit TRBD1. This CDR3 is built from 16 residues. The trim removed 4 bases at V and 3 bases at J, leaving 9 bases unmatched. Germline V gene lookup returns CDR1 SGHKS and CDR2 YYEKEE (reference sequence). The CDR3 DNA reads TGTGCCAGCAGCATGCCTAGGGACAGGGGGATCTACGAGCAGTACTTC. Protein: CASSMPRDRGIYEQYF.

J is TRBJ2-7 and V is TRBV27; D unresolved. The CDR3 is made up of 13 amino acids. From germline, CDR1 is MNHEY and CDR2 SMNVEV (reference sequence). The ends were cut back, 5 bases at V and 4 bases at J, with 12 bases in the middle. CDR3 sequence (DNA): TGTGCCAGCAGTCTAGGGCCAACGTACGAGCAGTACGTC. As protein: CASSLGPTYEQYV.